The clone carrying this TCR beta chain was observed many times. Its antigen is unknown. This record comes from a study of neurological immune-mediated disorders. V was trimmed by 5 bases and J by 2 bases, leaving 10 bases between them. CDR3 size: 13 residues. Findings of the study overall: No CDR3 amino acid sequences were shared by expanded clones across subjects, suggesting private repertoires in all groups.

5'RACE with 10-nucleotide random UMIs produced the cDNA. TCRdb re-derived calls from the 5' RACE reads in MiXCR, one entry per CDR3 protein. The sample consists of around 68,000 distinct CDR3 sequences, over 4% of them appearing once. Sequencing used PBMCs. The chain employs TRBV12-3 or TRBV12-4 and TRBJ2-7; tentative D call: TRBD1 (5 bases). The clonotype was recovered from a man aged 50 to 59 with multiple sclerosis. CDR3 nucleotide sequence: TGTGCCAGCAGTGCACAGGTAACCTACGAGCAGTACTTC. Translation: CASSAQVTYEQYF.